These T cell receptor beta chains were read from a single sample in a study of T cell repertoires in cytomegalovirus infection. A single record per CDR3 protein comes from TCRdb applying MiXCR to the reads. The sample contains about 600,000 distinct CDR3 sequences, around 24% of which appear only once. Sequencing used CD8+ T cells from PBMCs. The receptors come from a human donor in good health (CMV status not recorded). Some clones in this sample may be carry-over from other donors' samples. Each CDR3 is given with its conserved first and last residue. Fields, in order: D gene, V gene, J gene, clone size, CDR3 DNA, CDR3 protein. The D gene is left open where the match is weak. The size of a clone is reported for some rows only, either as once, few or many, or as a class for expanded clones.

D gene: TRBD2; V gene: TRBV2; J gene: TRBJ2-3; clone size: NA; CDR3 DNA: TGTGCCAGCAGTGCCACGGGGGGACGCACAGATACGCAGTATTTT; CDR3 protein: CASSATGGRTDTQYF
D gene: NA; V gene: TRBV5-1; J gene: TRBJ2-3; clone size: few; CDR3 DNA: TGCGCCAGCAGCTTGTTACAGGGCACAGATACGCAGTATTTT; CDR3 protein: CASSLLQGTDTQYF
D gene: TRBD1; V gene: TRBV20-1; J gene: TRBJ1-1; clone size: NA; CDR3 DNA: TGCAGTGCTAGGGTGGACAGGGAAAACACTGAAGCTTTCTTT; CDR3 protein: CSARVDRENTEAFF
D gene: TRBD1; V gene: TRBV2; J gene: TRBJ1-2; clone size: many; CDR3 DNA: TGTGCCAGCAGTGAGGAGACAGGGGAGGACACCTTC; CDR3 protein: CASSEETGEDTF
D gene: NA; V gene: TRBV6-5; J gene: TRBJ1-5; clone size: few; CDR3 DNA: TGTGCCAGCAGAGCACGCGGGGGCGGCAATCAGCCCCAGCATTTT; CDR3 protein: CASRARGGGNQPQHF
D gene: NA; V gene: TRBV4-3; J gene: TRBJ1-6; clone size: NA; CDR3 DNA: TGCGCCAGCAGCCAAGGAAGCTCCTATAATTCACCCCACCACTTT; CDR3 protein: CASSQGSSYNSPHHF
D gene: TRBD1; V gene: TRBV20-1; J gene: TRBJ1-1; clone size: NA; CDR3 DNA: TGCAGTGCTAGGGACAGGGCCTCTGAAGCTTTCTTT; CDR3 protein: CSARDRASEAFF
D gene: TRBD1; V gene: TRBV4-2; J gene: TRBJ1-1; clone size: few; CDR3 DNA: TGTGCCAGCAGCCAAGTGGGGACAGGATCCACTGAAGCTTTCTTT; CDR3 protein: CASSQVGTGSTEAFF
D gene: NA; V gene: TRBV5-1; J gene: TRBJ2-1; clone size: few; CDR3 DNA: TGCGCCAGCAGCACGGGGACGGAATACAATGAGCAGTTCTTC; CDR3 protein: CASSTGTEYNEQFF
D gene: NA; V gene: TRBV28; J gene: TRBJ1-2; clone size: NA; CDR3 DNA: TGTGCCAGCAGTTCGGATACAGACAGGCCCTTCTATGGCTACACCTTC; CDR3 protein: CASSSDTDRPFYGYTF
D gene: NA; V gene: TRBV12-3/TRBV12-4; J gene: TRBJ1-2; clone size: NA; CDR3 DNA: TGTGCCAGCAGTATACGGGGGTGGAACTATAGCTACACCTTC; CDR3 protein: CASSIRGWNYSYTF
D gene: NA; V gene: TRBV9; J gene: TRBJ2-1; clone size: few; CDR3 DNA: TGTGCCAGCAGCGTAGAGCCGAAGAGCGATGAGCAGTTCTTC; CDR3 protein: CASSVEPKSDEQFF
D gene: TRBD1; V gene: TRBV15; J gene: TRBJ1-2; clone size: many; CDR3 DNA: TGTGCCACCAGCAGAGATTACGGACAGGGGACAGTCTATGGCTACACCTTC; CDR3 protein: CATSRDYGQGTVYGYTF
D gene: TRBD2; V gene: TRBV14; J gene: TRBJ2-5; clone size: few; CDR3 DNA: TGTGCCAGCAGCCCTTCAGCGGGGGCCGGCCAAGAGACCCAGTACTTC; CDR3 protein: CASSPSAGAGQETQYF
D gene: TRBD1; V gene: TRBV28; J gene: TRBJ2-2; clone size: few; CDR3 DNA: TGTGCCAGCAGACAACAGGGGACCCACCCCGGGGAGCTGTTTTTT; CDR3 protein: CASRQQGTHPGELFF
D gene: TRBD2; V gene: TRBV29-1; J gene: TRBJ2-2; clone size: NA; CDR3 DNA: TGCAGCGTTGCCGGGGGGGATGGCACCGGGGAGCTGTTTTTT; CDR3 protein: CSVAGGDGTGELFF
D gene: NA; V gene: TRBV12-3/TRBV12-4; J gene: TRBJ1-2; clone size: many; CDR3 DNA: TGTGCCAGCAGTTTATCCGGGGATGGCTACACCTTC; CDR3 protein: CASSLSGDGYTF
D gene: NA; V gene: TRBV14; J gene: TRBJ2-7; clone size: few; CDR3 DNA: TGTGCCAGCAGCCAAAACCAGGCACGGATATACGAGCAGTACTTC; CDR3 protein: CASSQNQARIYEQYF
D gene: NA; V gene: TRBV15; J gene: TRBJ2-5; clone size: NA; CDR3 DNA: TGTGCCACCAGCAGAGTGGTCCTAGACAAAGAGACCCAGTACTTC; CDR3 protein: CATSRVVLDKETQYF
D gene: NA; V gene: TRBV12-3/TRBV12-4; J gene: TRBJ2-3; clone size: NA; CDR3 DNA: TGTGCCAGCAGTTTAGGGGGCGCCAGGGCTATAGATACGCAGTATTTT; CDR3 protein: CASSLGGARAIDTQYF
D gene: TRBD2; V gene: TRBV10-3; J gene: TRBJ2-3; clone size: NA; CDR3 DNA: TGTGCCATCAGTGATCGTCTAGCGGGGGTCGCAGATACGCAGTATTTT; CDR3 protein: CAISDRLAGVADTQYF
D gene: TRBD1; V gene: TRBV19; J gene: TRBJ1-2; clone size: NA; CDR3 DNA: TGTGCCAGCTGGACAGGAGGGAGCTATGGCTACACCTTC; CDR3 protein: CASWTGGSYGYTF
D gene: TRBD1; V gene: TRBV11-3; J gene: TRBJ2-3; clone size: NA; CDR3 DNA: TGTGCCAGCAGCTTAGGCTCCGGGACAGAGCCAGATACGCAGTATTTT; CDR3 protein: CASSLGSGTEPDTQYF
D gene: NA; V gene: TRBV27; J gene: TRBJ2-3; clone size: NA; CDR3 DNA: TGTACCAGCACCCTGGCGGCTAGCCTCCCGTCGTGGTATTTT; CDR3 protein: CTSTLAASLPSWYF
D gene: NA; V gene: TRBV5-8; J gene: TRBJ2-7; clone size: NA; CDR3 DNA: TGTGCCAGCAGCGAACCCTACGAGCAGTACTTC; CDR3 protein: CASSEPYEQYF
D gene: NA; V gene: TRBV4-1; J gene: TRBJ2-7; clone size: few; CDR3 DNA: TGCGCCAGCAGCCAAGCCCCACAGGGCTCCTACGAGCAGTACTTC; CDR3 protein: CASSQAPQGSYEQYF
D gene: NA; V gene: TRBV6-1; J gene: TRBJ2-1; clone size: NA; CDR3 DNA: TGTGCCAGCAGGCCGGGACACCAATACAATGAGCAGTTCTTC; CDR3 protein: CASRPGHQYNEQFF
D gene: TRBD1; V gene: TRBV19; J gene: TRBJ2-2; clone size: NA; CDR3 DNA: TGTGCCAGTAGTATAACCTGGACAGGTAACACCGGGGAGCTGTTTTTT; CDR3 protein: CASSITWTGNTGELFF